Only one count was recorded for the clone carrying this TCR beta chain. Antigen unknown. The data were taken from a study of T cell responses to AZD1222 COVID-19 vaccine. Study results and caveats: Only a handful of AZD1222 recipients were seropositive at baseline. In a largely white British group with more females than males, clonal diversity was possibly underestimated. Variant regions that are unmutated are reportedly the target of nearly half of spike-specific TCRs.

Produced via immunoSEQ multiplex PCR; TCRdb's table is partial and in-frame only. This sample has some 96,000 clones, with about nine tenths found just once. Second-dose schedules of about 4 or about 12 weeks were combined. Sequenced here: peripheral blood, sampled 28 days after the second AZD1222 dose. This sequence originates from an adult who received the AZD1222 COVID-19 vaccine.

CDR3 bases: TGTGCCAGCAGCGTAAGTACCGATAAATACAATGAGCAGTTCTTC. This codes for CASSVSTDKYNEQFF. The chain employs TRBV9 and TRBJ2-1; no reliable D call. CDR3 length: 15 amino acids. Trimming shortened V by 1 base and J by 4 bases, and 12 bases separated the two germline ends. Germline CDR1 is SGDLS and CDR2 is YYNGEE.